The rows below give T cell receptor beta chains drawn from one sample of a study of blood T cell repertoires in COVID-19. The assay was immunoSEQ multiplex PCR, and TCRdb's table has in-frame clones only and misses some. Among 490,000 or so clones, about nine tenths were seen once, and the ten largest hold 8% to 9.5%. The specimen was PBMCs or T cells enriched from blood (not recorded which). The source of these receptors is a woman in her sixties or seventies who had recovered from COVID-19. Both conserved end residues are part of each CDR3. Each record gives: D gene, J gene, V gene, clone size, CDR3 length, CDR3 protein, CDR3 DNA. The D gene is left open where the match is weak. Clone size appears in some rows only: once, few, many, or a class for an expanded clone.

d_gene: TRBD1; j_gene: TRBJ1-3; v_gene: TRBV28; abundance: .; len: 14; CDR3aa: CASSWDRGRNTIYF; CDR3nt: TGTGCCAGCAGTTGGGACAGGGGTAGAAACACCATATATTTT
d_gene: TRBD1; j_gene: TRBJ1-2; v_gene: TRBV6-5; abundance: .; len: 15; CDR3aa: CASSYTGGQSYGYTF; CDR3nt: TGTGCCAGCAGTTACACAGGGGGCCAGAGCTATGGCTACACCTTC
d_gene: TRBD1; j_gene: TRBJ1-2; v_gene: TRBV6-2/TRBV6-3; abundance: .; len: 16; CDR3aa: CASSQGQGRASHGYTF; CDR3nt: TGTGCCAGCAGCCAAGGACAGGGGAGGGCTAGCCATGGCTACACCTTC
d_gene: TRBD1; j_gene: TRBJ1-2; v_gene: TRBV2; abundance: .; len: 14; CDR3aa: CASSEAGGNYGYTF; CDR3nt: TGTGCCAGCAGTGAGGCAGGGGGCAACTATGGCTACACCTTC
d_gene: .; j_gene: TRBJ1-1; v_gene: TRBV9; abundance: .; len: 14; CDR3aa: CASSPGTMNTEAFF; CDR3nt: TGTGCCAGCAGTCCCGGGACAATGAACACTGAAGCTTTCTTT
d_gene: TRBD1; j_gene: TRBJ1-6; v_gene: TRBV11-3; abundance: .; len: 14; CDR3aa: CASSFLTGTSPLHF; CDR3nt: TGTGCCAGCAGCTTCCTGACAGGGACTTCACCCCTCCACTTT
d_gene: .; j_gene: TRBJ2-2; v_gene: TRBV9; abundance: .; len: 15; CDR3aa: CASSVGGRAPGELFF; CDR3nt: TGTGCCAGCAGCGTAGGGGGCAGGGCCCCCGGGGAGCTGTTTTTT
d_gene: .; j_gene: TRBJ2-7; v_gene: TRBV2; abundance: .; len: 12; CDR3aa: CASSDRGYEQYF; CDR3nt: TGTGCCAGCAGTGATCGGGGTTACGAGCAGTACTTC
d_gene: TRBD1; j_gene: TRBJ1-1; v_gene: TRBV4-1; abundance: .; len: 14; CDR3aa: CASSRGQMSTEAFF; CDR3nt: TGCGCCAGCAGCCGGGGACAGATGAGCACTGAAGCTTTCTTT
d_gene: .; j_gene: TRBJ1-2; v_gene: TRBV11-3; abundance: .; len: 13; CDR3aa: CASSLDMNYGYTF; CDR3nt: TGTGCCAGCAGCCTGGACATGAACTATGGCTACACCTTC
d_gene: .; j_gene: TRBJ2-2; v_gene: TRBV24-1; abundance: few; len: 14; CDR3aa: CATSEEGEPGELFF; CDR3nt: TGTGCCACCAGTGAGGAGGGTGAGCCCGGGGAGCTGTTTTTT
d_gene: TRBD1; j_gene: TRBJ2-5; v_gene: TRBV5-6; abundance: .; len: 17; CDR3aa: CASMRRRTGGFWETQYF; CDR3nt: TGTGCCAGCATGAGGCGGCGGACAGGGGGCTTTTGGGAGACCCAGTACTTC
d_gene: TRBD2; j_gene: TRBJ2-2; v_gene: TRBV2; abundance: few; len: 14; CDR3aa: CATLGGSYTGELFF; CDR3nt: TGTGCCACCCTGGGAGGGAGCTACACCGGGGAGCTGTTTTTT
d_gene: .; j_gene: TRBJ2-2; v_gene: TRBV4-1; abundance: .; len: 15; CDR3aa: CASSQDWGRTGELFF; CDR3nt: TGCGCCAGCAGCCAAGATTGGGGGCGCACCGGGGAGCTGTTTTTT
d_gene: TRBD1; j_gene: TRBJ1-6; v_gene: TRBV6-5; abundance: few; len: 15; CDR3aa: CASSYSRTGDSPLHF; CDR3nt: TGTGCCAGCAGTTACTCTAGGACAGGGGATTCACCCCTCCACTTT
d_gene: .; j_gene: TRBJ2-1; v_gene: TRBV7-2; abundance: .; len: 15; CDR3aa: CASSSEADPYNEQFF; CDR3nt: TGTGCCAGCAGCTCGGAAGCGGATCCCTACAATGAGCAGTTCTTC
d_gene: .; j_gene: TRBJ1-1; v_gene: TRBV12-5; abundance: .; len: 15; CDR3aa: CASGLGETGNTEAFF; CDR3nt: TGTGCTAGTGGTTTGGGAGAGACGGGGAACACTGAAGCTTTCTTT
d_gene: TRBD1; j_gene: TRBJ1-1; v_gene: TRBV3-1/TRBV3-2; abundance: .; len: 14; CDR3aa: CASSLQGRNTEAFF; CDR3nt: TGTGCCAGCAGCTTACAGGGGCGGAACACTGAAGCTTTCTTT
d_gene: .; j_gene: TRBJ2-4; v_gene: TRBV19; abundance: .; len: 11; CDR3aa: CASSIGRSQYF; CDR3nt: TGTGCCAGTAGTATAGGCAGATCCCAGTACTTC
d_gene: .; j_gene: TRBJ1-4; v_gene: TRBV3-1/TRBV3-2; abundance: .; len: 18; CDR3aa: CASSQAYWEPQENEKLFF; CDR3nt: TGTGCCAGCAGCCAAGCATATTGGGAGCCCCAGGAAAATGAAAAACTGTTTTTT
d_gene: TRBD1; j_gene: TRBJ1-6; v_gene: TRBV7-8; abundance: .; len: 18; CDR3aa: CASSVLQGTVPYNSPLHF; CDR3nt: TGTGCCAGCAGTGTACTTCAGGGGACAGTTCCCTATAATTCACCCCTCCACTTT
d_gene: TRBD2; j_gene: TRBJ2-3; v_gene: TRBV3-1/TRBV3-2; abundance: .; len: 18; CDR3aa: CASSQEVWGGSSTDTQYF; CDR3nt: TGTGCCAGCAGCCAAGAAGTATGGGGGGGATCTAGCACAGATACGCAGTATTTT
d_gene: TRBD1; j_gene: TRBJ1-3; v_gene: TRBV9; abundance: .; len: 17; CDR3aa: CASSQRTGGFSGNTIYF; CDR3nt: TGTGCCAGCAGCCAACGGACAGGGGGCTTTTCTGGAAACACCATATATTTT
d_gene: .; j_gene: TRBJ1-5; v_gene: TRBV27; abundance: .; len: 15; CDR3aa: CASSFMGEGNQPQHF; CDR3nt: TGTGCCAGCAGTTTCATGGGAGAGGGCAATCAGCCCCAGCATTTT
d_gene: TRBD1; j_gene: TRBJ1-1; v_gene: TRBV28; abundance: few; len: 18; CDR3aa: CAAESPRQGPRVSTEAFF; CDR3nt: TGTGCCGCAGAATCCCCCCGACAGGGCCCGCGCGTGAGCACTGAAGCTTTCTTT
d_gene: .; j_gene: TRBJ1-3; v_gene: TRBV19; abundance: .; len: 15; CDR3aa: CASSIEGLSGNTIYF; CDR3nt: TGTGCCAGTAGTATCGAGGGTCTCTCTGGAAACACCATATATTTT
d_gene: .; j_gene: TRBJ1-1; v_gene: TRBV5-4; abundance: .; len: 14; CDR3aa: CASSLQTPNTEAFF; CDR3nt: TGTGCCAGCAGCTTACAGACCCCGAACACTGAAGCTTTCTTT
d_gene: TRBD1; j_gene: TRBJ2-2; v_gene: TRBV6-6; abundance: once; len: 16; CDR3aa: CASSYSGTGNSGELFF; CDR3nt: TGTGCCAGCAGTTACTCGGGGACAGGGAATTCCGGGGAGCTGTTTTTT
d_gene: TRBD1; j_gene: TRBJ1-3; v_gene: TRBV28; abundance: .; len: 14; CDR3aa: CASSETGGENTIYF; CDR3nt: TGTGCCAGCAGCGAGACAGGGGGGGAAAACACCATATATTTT
d_gene: .; j_gene: TRBJ1-3; v_gene: TRBV7-9; abundance: .; len: 14; CDR3aa: CASSLGGPGNTIYF; CDR3nt: TGTGCCAGCAGCTTAGGAGGTCCTGGAAACACCATATATTTT
d_gene: TRBD1; j_gene: TRBJ1-1; v_gene: TRBV5-1; abundance: .; len: 15; CDR3aa: CASSSEAGTGKKAFF; CDR3nt: TGCGCCAGCAGCTCGGAAGCCGGGACAGGCAAGAAAGCTTTCTTT